The T cell receptor (beta chain) under discussion was sequenced for a study of blood T cell repertoires in COVID-19. Using immunoSEQ multiplex PCR, the repertoire was profiled, and TCRdb retains in-frame clones only, with some absent. This sample has some 140,000 clones, with around three quarters found just once. V shed 0 bases and J shed 4 bases, with 6 bases lying between them. The CDR3 is made up of 13 amino acids. Germline-derived CDR1 and CDR2 are MGHRA and YSYEKL. Sequencing used peripheral blood. The J gene is TRBJ2-5, the V gene TRBV4-1; TRBD2 might be the D (5 bases). This sequence originates from a human donor in a cohort sampled during active COVID-19. The CDR3 spells CASSQDGRETQYF. In DNA, the CDR3 is TGCGCCAGCAGCCAAGATGGGAGAGAGACCCAGTACTTC.